Described below is a single TCR beta chain sequence and its context. This sample was included in a study of blood T cell repertoires in COVID-19. Per the original methods: Researchers report that nucleated cell counts were estimated from reference gene primer amplification. TCRdb's table, derived via immunoSEQ multiplex PCR, lists solely in-frame clones and lacks some. The V and J calls and the clone size are those of that table, but D and trimming were determined from the DNA. This table has some 180,000 clones, 82% appearing once. CDR1 and CDR2 from the germline V gene are MNHEY and SVGAGI. The CDR3 runs to 15 residues. The ends were cut back, 5 bases at V and 0 bases at J, with 11 bases in the middle.

The chain combines TRBV6-5 with TRBJ1-3, with D hard to call. The source material was PBMCs or T cells enriched from blood (not recorded which). The source of this sequence is a woman aged 55-70 years with acute COVID-19. CDR3 nucleotide sequence: TGTGCCAGCAGTACGCCCTTGCGCTCTGGAAACACCATATATTTT. Residues: CASSTPLRSGNTIYF.